The rows below give T cell receptor beta chains drawn from one sample of a study of shared clonotypes between healthy human individuals. Produced via immunoSEQ multiplex PCR; TCRdb's table is partial and in-frame only. The sample consists of about half a million clones, roughly 80% of them appearing once. What was sequenced was PBMCs. Receptor source: a woman aged 35 to 49 in good health. Some clones in this sample may be carry-over from other donors' samples. Each CDR3 is given with its conserved first and last residue. A D gene is named only where the DNA matches it firmly. The size entry is marked missing in some rows and otherwise reads once, few, many or a size class.

clone_size	d_call	j_call	v_call	cdr3_nt	cdr3_aa
once	TRBD1	TRBJ2-2	TRBV10-3	TGTGCCTCCGGGACAGATGTCACCGGGGAGCTGTTTTTT	CASGTDVTGELFF
.	.	TRBJ2-1	TRBV6-1	TGTGCCAGCAGTAACCTAGCGAGCTCCTACAATGAGCAGTTCTTC	CASSNLASSYNEQFF
many	TRBD2	TRBJ2-7	TRBV19	TGTGCCAGTAGTATGCAACTAGCGGGAGGTTGGTACGAGCAGTACTTC	CASSMQLAGGWYEQYF
.	.	TRBJ2-3	TRBV19	TGTGCCAGTAGTCCCTTACCCGGGTCCGTGCCAGGTACGCAGTATTTT	CASSPLPGSVPGTQYF
.	.	TRBJ2-2	TRBV5-1	TGCGCCAGCAGCTTTTTCGGAGCCGGGGAGCTGTTTTTT	CASSFFGAGELFF
many	TRBD2	TRBJ2-7	TRBV4-1	TGCGCCAGCAGCCGCGGGACTAGCGGTTACGAGCAGTACTTC	CASSRGTSGYEQYF
.	TRBD1	TRBJ1-1	TRBV28	TGTGCCAGCAGTTTATACCAGGGGGACACTGAAGCTTTCTTT	CASSLYQGDTEAFF
once	.	TRBJ2-6	TRBV7-9	TGCGCCAGCAGCCAAGATCCAGGGACTTCTGGGGCCAACGTCCTGACTTTC	CASSQDPGTSGANVLTF
.	.	TRBJ2-3	TRBV9	TGTGCCAGCACGGTAGCGGCGAACACAGATACGCAGTATTTT	CASTVAANTDTQYF
.	.	TRBJ2-7	TRBV13	TGTGCCAGCAGCTTAACGGCCTCCTACGAGCAGTACTTC	CASSLTASYEQYF
.	.	TRBJ2-5	TRBV2	TGTGCCAGCAGTAAAGGCCAAGAGACCCAGTACTTC	CASSKGQETQYF
.	TRBD1	TRBJ2-7	TRBV9	TGTGCCAGCAGCGTCGGGACAGCCACCTACGAGCAGTACTTC	CASSVGTATYEQYF
few	.	TRBJ2-2	TRBV6-4	TGTGCCAGCAGTGACTCAGGGGACACCGGGGAGCTGTTTTTT	CASSDSGDTGELFF
.	.	TRBJ1-5	TRBV10-2	TGCGCCAGCAGTGAGGCAGACGCTGGTCAGCCCCAGCATTTT	CASSEADAGQPQHF
.	.	TRBJ1-1	TRBV30	TGTGCCTGGATACCGAAGGAGGGCAGGAACACTGAAGCTTTCTTT	CAWIPKEGRNTEAFF
.	.	TRBJ2-2	TRBV4-1	TGCGCCAGCAGCCAAGATCCCGGAACGGCCGGGGAGCTGTTTTTT	CASSQDPGTAGELFF
.	.	TRBJ2-7	TRBV28	TGTGCCACCGAATCAGGTTCTACCTACGAGCAGTACTTC	CATESGSTYEQYF
.	.	TRBJ2-7	TRBV18	TGTGCCAGCTCACCCGGGTTGGGCGGTAAATACGAGCAGTACTTC	CASSPGLGGKYEQYF
many	TRBD1	TRBJ2-7	TRBV6-1	TGTGCCAGCAACCCGACAGGGGGCTACGAGCAGTACTTC	CASNPTGGYEQYF
.	.	TRBJ2-7	TRBV6-1	TGTGCCACCACCGCAGGGGACTTCGGGGCGTCCGAGCAGTACTTC	CATTAGDFGASEQYF
few	TRBD1	TRBJ1-1	TRBV4-2	TGTGCCAGCAGTCCGTCCCGGGACAGGTCCCACACTGAAGCTTTCTTT	CASSPSRDRSHTEAFF
.	.	TRBJ2-2	TRBV9	TGTGCCAGCAGCGCCGCCTTCACCGGGGAGCTGTTTTTT	CASSAAFTGELFF
.	TRBD1	TRBJ1-1	TRBV30	TGTGCCTGGAGTGTACCCCTAGACAGGGGGCAGCGAGGTGAAGCTTTCTTT	CAWSVPLDRGQRGEAFF
.	.	TRBJ1-5	TRBV2	TGTGCCAGCAGTGAACTGGACCCACCCCGGGGGGGTCAGCCCCAGCATTTT	CASSELDPPRGGQPQHF
many	TRBD2	TRBJ2-3	TRBV2	TGTGCCAGCAGTGAAATAACTAGCGGAGGGGTTGATACGCAGTATTTT	CASSEITSGGVDTQYF
once	.	TRBJ1-1	TRBV7-2	TGTGCCAGCAGCTTAAATGCGTATGTCACTGAAGCTTTCTTT	CASSLNAYVTEAFF
.	.	TRBJ2-1	TRBV21-1	TGTGCCAGCAGAAAACGGGTAAACGGGTATTCCTACAATGAGCAGTTCTTC	CASRKRVNGYSYNEQFF
.	TRBD2	TRBJ2-7	TRBV2	TGTGCCAGCAGTCCAGGGACTAGCGGGTACGAGCAGTACTTC	CASSPGTSGYEQYF
.	.	TRBJ2-5	TRBV29-1	TGCAGCGTTGGAAGTCCAGGGCTAGAGACCCAGTACTTC	CSVGSPGLETQYF
many	TRBD2	TRBJ2-3	TRBV27	TGTGCCAGCATTGAACTAGCGGGAGGGCCAACTACGCAGTATTTT	CASIELAGGPTTQYF
.	.	TRBJ2-5	TRBV29-1	TGCAGCGTTGAAGGTCTTAGGGGACAAGAGACCCAGTACTTC	CSVEGLRGQETQYF
few	.	TRBJ2-1	TRBV19	TGTGCCAGTAGCCGAACTGGACAGCCTGACAATGAGCAGTTCTTC	CASSRTGQPDNEQFF
.	.	TRBJ2-1	TRBV29-1	TGCAGCGTTGCCCAGCGACAGGTGCTTAATGAGCAGTTCTTC	CSVAQRQVLNEQFF
.	.	TRBJ1-1	TRBV7-9	TGTGCCAGCCTCGGGGCGGGGCGTGAAGCTTTCTTT	CASLGAGREAFF
.	TRBD2	TRBJ2-3	TRBV5-1	TGCGCCAGCAGCTTGCGACTAGCGGACAGCACAGATACGCAGTATTTT	CASSLRLADSTDTQYF
.	.	TRBJ1-5	TRBV6-1	TGTGCCACCCAGTATACCCCCAATCAGCCCCAGCATTTT	CATQYTPNQPQHF
.	.	TRBJ1-5	TRBV10-3	TGTGCCATAGGGGGGGCCCTCAATCAGCCCCAGCATTTT	CAIGGALNQPQHF
many	TRBD2	TRBJ2-1	TRBV10-3	TGTGCCATCAGTGAATCTCTAGCGGCCGACAATGAGCAGTTCTTC	CAISESLAADNEQFF
.	TRBD1	TRBJ1-5	TRBV5-1	TGCGCCAGCAGCTTGGGGACAGGGGGAAATCAGCCCCAGCATTTT	CASSLGTGGNQPQHF
.	.	TRBJ1-5	TRBV27	TGTGCCAGCAGTCGGGACCCATATCAGCCCCAGCATTTT	CASSRDPYQPQHF
.	.	TRBJ2-7	TRBV7-8	TGTGCCAGCAACTTACAGGGTTCCCACGAGCAGTACTTC	CASNLQGSHEQYF
.	.	TRBJ2-2	TRBV19	TGTGCCAGTAGTAAGAACACCGGGGAGCTGTTTTTT	CASSKNTGELFF
.	.	TRBJ2-1	TRBV4-2	TGTGCCAGCAGCCAAGATTTCCCTAGTAATGAGCAGTTCTTC	CASSQDFPSNEQFF
.	.	TRBJ1-5	TRBV5-1	TGCGCCAGCAGCTTGGATGGGGATAGCAATCAGCCCCAGCATTTT	CASSLDGDSNQPQHF
.	TRBD2	TRBJ2-5	TRBV5-1	TGCGCCAGCAGTTCGACCCAGGGACTAGCGGAACAAGAGACCCAGTACTTC	CASSSTQGLAEQETQYF
.	.	TRBJ1-2	TRBV9	TGTGCCAGCAGCGTAGCGGTTTTCAGGAGGGGGGTTAACTATGGCTACACCTTC	CASSVAVFRRGVNYGYTF
.	.	TRBJ2-2	TRBV7-9	TGTGCCAGCAGCTTATTGGGCAGGGGGAACACCGGGGAGCTGTTTTTT	CASSLLGRGNTGELFF
once	TRBD2	TRBJ2-3	TRBV9	TGTGCCAGCAGCGTTCTAACTAGCGGGAGTGGGACAGATACGCAGTATTTT	CASSVLTSGSGTDTQYF
.	.	TRBJ1-1	TRBV21-1	TGTGCCAGATCGACAGAGAACACTGAAGCTTTCTTT	CARSTENTEAFF
.	TRBD2	TRBJ2-7	TRBV5-1	TGCGCCAGCACAGAAACCGGGACTAGCGTTTACGAGCAGTACTTC	CASTETGTSVYEQYF
.	TRBD1	TRBJ2-7	TRBV19	TGTGCCAGTAGTATACCGGGACAGGGGGTATACGAGCAGTACTTC	CASSIPGQGVYEQYF
many	.	TRBJ2-1	TRBV6-1	TGTGCCAGCAGTGACTCCGTTAGGGTGAATGAGCAGTTCTTC	CASSDSVRVNEQFF
.	.	TRBJ2-5	TRBV2	TGTGCCAGCACGCAGTATGAGACCCAGTACTTC	CASTQYETQYF
.	TRBD1	TRBJ2-3	TRBV13	TGTGCCAGCAGCTTAGGGACAGGGAGCACAGATACGCAGTATTTT	CASSLGTGSTDTQYF
many	.	TRBJ2-5	TRBV7-7	TGTGCTAGCAGCTTGATAGGGACCAGGGAAGAGACCCAGTACTTC	CASSLIGTREETQYF
.	.	TRBJ2-6	TRBV5-6	TGTGCCAGCAGCCTGGGGAGCTCTGGGGCCAACGTCCTGACTTTC	CASSLGSSGANVLTF
.	.	TRBJ2-1	TRBV5-1	TGCGCCAGCAGCTTGACTAGGACCGCGGCCTCCTACAATGAGCAGTTCTTC	CASSLTRTAASYNEQFF